These 2 T cell receptor beta chains were sequenced from one sample in a study of blood T cell repertoires in COVID-19 (dated by TCRdb to 2018 to 2021). Libraries were prepared through the immunoSEQ multiplex PCR assay. TCRdb provides this immuneACCESS table in a form limited to in-frame rearrangements. Some clones are lacking; in checked studies, under half of them reflect an unresolved V gene, and why the rest are absent is not known. This sample is represented by about 240,000 clones; 82% of them were singletons. Approximately 7.6% of the sample belongs to the ten largest clones. What was sequenced was peripheral blood. The receptors were sampled from a woman older than 75 with COVID-19, enrolled during active disease.

This clone was recorded once. DNA for the CDR3: TGCGCCAGCAGCCTAAGAGAAAAACTGTTTTTT. It encodes CASSLREKLFF. The rearrangement uses TRBV10-1 and TRBJ1-4; D uncertain. The CDR3 totals 11 residues. V lost 6 bases, J lost 8 bases, and 7 bases lay in between. Germline loops: CDR1 WNHNN, CDR2 SYGVQD (reference sequence).

This clone was observed a few times. The genes are TRBV30 and TRBJ2-3; no clear D. The CDR3 sequence is 12 residues long. Trimming pared 4 bases from V and 4 bases from J, leaving 9 bases between. Germline V gene sequence: CDR1 GTSNPN, CDR2 SVGIG (reference sequence). The CDR3 sequence: CAWTHRADTQYF. The CDR3 coding sequence is TGTGCCTGGACCCACAGAGCAGATACGCAGTATTTT.